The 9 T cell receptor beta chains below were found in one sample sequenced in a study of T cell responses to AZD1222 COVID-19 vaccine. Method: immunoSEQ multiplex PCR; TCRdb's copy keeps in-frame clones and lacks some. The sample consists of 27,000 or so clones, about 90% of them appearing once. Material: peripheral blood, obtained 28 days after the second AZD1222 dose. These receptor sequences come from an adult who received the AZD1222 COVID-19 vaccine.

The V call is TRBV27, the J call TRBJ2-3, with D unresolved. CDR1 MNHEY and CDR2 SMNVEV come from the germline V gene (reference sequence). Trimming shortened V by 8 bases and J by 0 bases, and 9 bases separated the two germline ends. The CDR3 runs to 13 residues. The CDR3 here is CASLDRSTDTQYF. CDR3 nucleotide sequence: TGTGCCAGCCTGGACCGAAGCACAGATACGCAGTATTTT.

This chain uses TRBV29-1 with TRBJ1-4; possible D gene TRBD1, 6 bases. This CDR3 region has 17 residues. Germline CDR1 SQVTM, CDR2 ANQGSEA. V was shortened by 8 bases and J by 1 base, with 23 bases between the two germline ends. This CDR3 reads CSFRGVRGDGTNEKLFF. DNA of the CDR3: TGCAGCTTCCGGGGGGTCAGGGGAGATGGAACTAATGAAAAACTGTTTTTT.

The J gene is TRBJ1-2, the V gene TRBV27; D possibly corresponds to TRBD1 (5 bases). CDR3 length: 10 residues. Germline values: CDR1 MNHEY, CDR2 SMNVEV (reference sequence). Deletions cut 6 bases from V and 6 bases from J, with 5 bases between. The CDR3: CASRGDGYTF. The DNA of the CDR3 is TGTGCCAGCAGAGGGGATGGCTACACCTTC.

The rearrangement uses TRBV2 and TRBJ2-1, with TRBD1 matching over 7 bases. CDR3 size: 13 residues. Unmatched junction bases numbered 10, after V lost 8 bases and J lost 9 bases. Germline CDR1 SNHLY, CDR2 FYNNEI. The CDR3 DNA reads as TGTGCCAGCGGGACAGACGAGGGAAGTGAGCAGTTCTTC. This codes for CASGTDEGSEQFF.

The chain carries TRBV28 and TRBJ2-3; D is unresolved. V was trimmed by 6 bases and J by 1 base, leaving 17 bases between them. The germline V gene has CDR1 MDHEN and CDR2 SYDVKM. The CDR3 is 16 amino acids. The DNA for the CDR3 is TGTGCCAGCAGCCCCCCCCCAACGAGAGGCACAGATACGCAGTATTTT. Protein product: CASSPPPTRGTDTQYF.

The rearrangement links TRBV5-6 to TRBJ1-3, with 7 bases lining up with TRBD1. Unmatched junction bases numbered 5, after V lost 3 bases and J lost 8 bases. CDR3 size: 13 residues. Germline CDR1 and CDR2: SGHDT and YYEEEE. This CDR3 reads CASSSGTAYTIYF. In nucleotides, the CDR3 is TGTGCCAGCAGCTCCGGGACAGCCTACACCATATATTTT.

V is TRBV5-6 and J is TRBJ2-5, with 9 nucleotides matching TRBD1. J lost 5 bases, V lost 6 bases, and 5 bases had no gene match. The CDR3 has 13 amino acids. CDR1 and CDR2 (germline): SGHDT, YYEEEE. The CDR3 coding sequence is TGTGCCAGCAAACAGGGGGCCCGGGAGACCCAGTACTTC. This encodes CASKQGARETQYF.

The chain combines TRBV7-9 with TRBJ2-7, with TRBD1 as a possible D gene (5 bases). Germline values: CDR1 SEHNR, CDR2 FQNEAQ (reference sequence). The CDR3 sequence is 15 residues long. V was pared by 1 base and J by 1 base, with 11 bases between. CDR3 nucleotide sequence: TGTGCCAGCAGCTTAGTAGGGGAAAGGTCCTACGAGCAGTACTTC. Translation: CASSLVGERSYEQYF. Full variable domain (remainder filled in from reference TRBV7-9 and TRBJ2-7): DTGVSQNPRHKITKRGQNVTFRCDPISEHNRLYWYRQTLGQGPEFLTYFQNEAQLEKSRLLSDRFSAERPKGSFSTLEIQRTEQGDSAMYLCASSLVGERSYEQYFGPGTRLTVT.

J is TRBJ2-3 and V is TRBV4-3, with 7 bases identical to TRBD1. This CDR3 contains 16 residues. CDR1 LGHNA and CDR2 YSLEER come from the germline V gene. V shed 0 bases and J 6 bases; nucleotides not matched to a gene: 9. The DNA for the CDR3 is TGCGCCAGCAGCCAAGACCCCCGGCAGGGGGTCGATACGCAGTATTTT. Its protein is CASSQDPRQGVDTQYF.